Reported below is one T cell receptor (beta chain). Looked up from germline, CDR1 is MDHEN and CDR2 is SYDVKM. There are 12 residues in the CDR3. V lost 1 base, J lost 9 bases, and 7 bases lay in between. The data originate from a study of shared clonotypes between healthy human individuals. Terminally differentiated effector memory CD45RA+ cells were left out of the naive CD8 fraction, which was CD45RO-negative and positively selected for CCR7. Data came from immunoSEQ multiplex PCR; TCRdb stores just in-frame clones and leaves some out. The sample includes roughly 2,000,000 clones, roughly 93% of them seen just once.

The chain joins TRBV28 to TRBJ1-5; the D is unclear. Sequencing used naive CD8+ T cells from PBMCs. The receptor was isolated from a young man in good health. Some clones in this sample may be carry-over from other donors' samples. The CDR3 loop reads CASSLFGSPQHF. Here the CDR3 DNA reads TGTGCCAGCAGTTTATTTGGCTCGCCCCAGCATTTT.